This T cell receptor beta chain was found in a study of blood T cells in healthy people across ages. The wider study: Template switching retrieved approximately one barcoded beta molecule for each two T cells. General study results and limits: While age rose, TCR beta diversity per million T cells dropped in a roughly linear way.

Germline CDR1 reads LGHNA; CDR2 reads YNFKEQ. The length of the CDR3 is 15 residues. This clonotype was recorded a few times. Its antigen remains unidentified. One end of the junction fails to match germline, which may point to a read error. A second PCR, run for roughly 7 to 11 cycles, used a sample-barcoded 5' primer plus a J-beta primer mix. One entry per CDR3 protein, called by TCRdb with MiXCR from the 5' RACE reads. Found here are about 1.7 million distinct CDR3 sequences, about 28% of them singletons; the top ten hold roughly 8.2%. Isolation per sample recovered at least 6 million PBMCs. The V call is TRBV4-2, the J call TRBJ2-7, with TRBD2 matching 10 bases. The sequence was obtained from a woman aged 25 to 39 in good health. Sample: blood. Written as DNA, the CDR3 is TGTACCAGCAGCCCCACTAGCGGGGCTACCTACGAGCAGTACTTC. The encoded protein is CTSSPTSGATYEQYF.